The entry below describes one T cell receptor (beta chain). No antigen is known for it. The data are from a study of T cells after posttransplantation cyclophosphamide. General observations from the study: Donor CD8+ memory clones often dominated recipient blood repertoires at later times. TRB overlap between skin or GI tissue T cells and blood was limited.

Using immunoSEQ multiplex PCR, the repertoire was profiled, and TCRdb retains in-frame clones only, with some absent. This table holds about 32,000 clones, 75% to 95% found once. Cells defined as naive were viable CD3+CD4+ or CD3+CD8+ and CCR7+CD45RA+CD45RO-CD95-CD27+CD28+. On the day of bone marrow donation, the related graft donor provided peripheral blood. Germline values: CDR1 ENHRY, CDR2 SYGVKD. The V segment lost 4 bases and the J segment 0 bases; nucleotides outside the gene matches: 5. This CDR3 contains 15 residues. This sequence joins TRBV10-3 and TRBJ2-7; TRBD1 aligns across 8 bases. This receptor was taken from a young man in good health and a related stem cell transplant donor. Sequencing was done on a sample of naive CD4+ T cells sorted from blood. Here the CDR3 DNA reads TGTGCCATCAGTGGGTCGGGACAGGCCTCCTACGAGCAGTACTTC. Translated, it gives CAISGSGQASYEQYF.